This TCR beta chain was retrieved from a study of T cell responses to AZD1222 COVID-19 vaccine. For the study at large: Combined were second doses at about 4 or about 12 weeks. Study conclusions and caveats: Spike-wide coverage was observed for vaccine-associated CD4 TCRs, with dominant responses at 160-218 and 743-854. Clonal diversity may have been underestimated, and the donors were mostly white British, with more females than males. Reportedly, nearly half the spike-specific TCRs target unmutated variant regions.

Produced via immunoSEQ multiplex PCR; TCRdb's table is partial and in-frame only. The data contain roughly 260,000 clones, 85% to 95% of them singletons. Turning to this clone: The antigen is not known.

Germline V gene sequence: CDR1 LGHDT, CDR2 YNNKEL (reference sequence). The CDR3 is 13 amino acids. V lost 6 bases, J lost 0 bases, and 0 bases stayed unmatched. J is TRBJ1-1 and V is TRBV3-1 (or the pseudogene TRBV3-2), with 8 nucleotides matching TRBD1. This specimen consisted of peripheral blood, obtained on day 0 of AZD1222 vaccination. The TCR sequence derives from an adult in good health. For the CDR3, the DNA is TGTGCCAGCAGGGGACAGGTGAACACTGAAGCTTTCTTT. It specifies CASRGQVNTEAFF.